Described below is a single TCR beta chain sequence and its context. What it recognizes is unknown. Given a much more abundant clone one base away, this may be a read error. Since the CDR3 does not end with the conserved phenylalanine or tryptophan, this likely comes from a read error. V was clipped by 5 bases and J by 6 bases; unmatched bases: 7. Germline V gene lookup returns CDR1 SGHTA and CDR2 FQGNSA. The CDR3 is made up of 14 amino acids. Genomic DNA templated the TCR beta VDJ and CDR3 profiling. Each CDR3 protein is one row after TCRdb ran MiXCR on the reads. This sample carries around 430,000 distinct CDR3 sequences, approximately 33% of them seen once, and the ten largest clones take 0.75% to 0.95%. Previously, flow cytometry had revealed CD8+CD57+ cell expansion in the patients chosen for sequencing. The data were obtained in a study of CD8+CD57+ T cells in acquired aplastic anemia. Study as a whole: Isolated CD4+ and CD8+ cells, once sorted, yielded DNA averaging roughly 3.4 ug. Findings of the study overall: Patients and controls turned out to have roughly 29 CD8+ CDR3 sequences in common.

The specimen was sorted CD4+, CD8+, or CD8+CD57+ T cells (not recorded which) from PBMCs. The sequence was collected from a human donor with aplastic anemia. The chain has TRBV7-2 and TRBJ2-7; TRBD2 agrees at 10 bases. CDR3 sequence (DNA): TGTGCCAGCAGCGCTAGCGGGGGTGTCCTCGAGCAGTACCTC. The encoded protein is CASSASGGVLEQYL.